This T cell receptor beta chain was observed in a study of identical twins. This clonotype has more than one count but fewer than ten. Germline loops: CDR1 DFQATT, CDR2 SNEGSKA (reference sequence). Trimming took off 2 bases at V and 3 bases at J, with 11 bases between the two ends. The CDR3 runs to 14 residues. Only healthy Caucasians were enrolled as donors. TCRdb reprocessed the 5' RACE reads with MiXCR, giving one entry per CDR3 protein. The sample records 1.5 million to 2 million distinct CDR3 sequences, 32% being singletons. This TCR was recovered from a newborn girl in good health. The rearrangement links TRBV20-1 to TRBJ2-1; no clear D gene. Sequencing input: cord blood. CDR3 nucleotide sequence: TGCAGTGCTAGATCCGGAAGGAACTACAATGAGCAGTTCTTC. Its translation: CSARSGRNYNEQFF.